These 32 T cell receptor beta chains originate from one sample sequenced in a study of T cells in Graves' hyperthyroidism and ophthalmopathy. Amplification targeted TCR beta CDR3 regions from RNA transcripts. The primer set for the first-round RT-PCR of the TCR CDR3 was HTBI. TCRdb re-derived calls from the multiplex PCR reads in MiXCR, one entry per CDR3 protein. The data show about 560,000 distinct CDR3 sequences, approximately 16% seen once. Sequencing was performed on blood. The receptors originated from a woman between 18 and 30 years old with Graves' hyperthyroidism.

This clonotype came up a few times. This sequence joins TRBV12-3 or TRBV12-4 and TRBJ2-5, with a tentative D call TRBD2 (5 bases). V gave up 8 bases and J gave up 2 bases, with 9 bases separating them. This CDR3 has 12 amino acids. CDR3 in DNA: TGTGCCAGCCGAAGGAGGCAAGAGACCCAGTACTTC. Residues: CASRRRQETQYF.

The chain employs TRBV24-1 and TRBJ2-1; 9 bases are a match to TRBD1. V lost 4 bases to trimming and J lost 7 bases; unmatched junction nucleotides: 10. The V gene's germline CDR1 is KGHDR and CDR2 SFDVKD. The CDR3 covers 16 residues. The chain's CDR3 is CATSDPRQGDFNEQFF. As DNA, the CDR3 is TGTGCCACCAGTGACCCTAGACAGGGGGATTTTAATGAGCAGTTCTTC.

This clonotype was observed a few times. The chain employs TRBV6-1 and TRBJ2-1, with no clear D. Germline lookup yields CDR1 MNHNS and CDR2 SASEGT. The CDR3 extends over 15 amino acids. V was clipped by 2 bases and J by 0 bases, with 8 bases between them. CDR3 residues: CASSERAFSYNEQFF. The CDR3 DNA sequence: TGTGCCAGCAGTGAACGGGCGTTCTCCTACAATGAGCAGTTCTTC.

This clonotype occurred many times. The V call is TRBV14, the J call TRBJ1-1, with D unresolved. Germline V CDR1 and CDR2: SGHDN, FVKESK. This CDR3 comprises 12 residues. V dropped 3 bases and J dropped 9 bases, with 11 bases sitting between them. The CDR3 sequence: CASSHGNFQAFF. CDR3 bases: TGTGCCAGCAGCCACGGAAACTTTCAAGCTTTCTTT. The full variable domain, its missing parts supplied by reference TRBV14 and TRBJ1-1, is EAGVTQFPSHSVIEKGQTVTLRCDPISGHDNLYWYRRVMGKEIKFLLHFVKESKQDESGMPNNRFLAERTGGTYSTLKVQPAELEDSGVYFCASSHGNFQAFFGQGTRLTVV.

This clonotype was detected ten times or more. The V call is TRBV12-3 or TRBV12-4, the J call TRBJ2-7; TRBD1 might be the D (6 bases). Trimming removed 5 bases from V and 3 bases from J, with 11 bases in between. The CDR3 contains 13 residues. The CDR3 DNA follows: TGTGCCAGCAGTCAGGACAGTTACTACGAGCAGTACTTC. Its translation is CASSQDSYYEQYF.

This clonotype was observed a single time. The V gene is TRBV29-1, the J gene TRBJ1-3, with D unclear. CDR1 is SQVTM and CDR2 is ANQGSEA in the germline V gene. The CDR3 length is 16 residues. V was cut by 1 base and J by 0 bases, with 13 bases left in between. CDR3 residues: CSVEVGGFSSGNTIYF. The CDR3 DNA is TGCAGCGTTGAAGTTGGAGGTTTCTCCTCTGGAAACACCATATATTTT.

This rearrangement joins TRBV11-3 to TRBJ1-1; D ambiguous. This CDR3 has 14 residues. Germline assignment: CDR1 SGHNT and CDR2 YENEEA. With 6 bases removed from V and 1 base from J, the gap between germline ends came to 12 bases. The CDR3 sequence: CASRQTAANTEAFF. DNA for the CDR3: TGTGCCAGCAGGCAGACGGCCGCGAACACTGAAGCTTTCTTT. Together with reference TRBV11-3 and TRBJ1-1, the CDR3 gives the full variable domain: EAGVVQSPRYKIIEKKQPVAFWCNPISGHNTLYWYLQNLGQGPELLIRYENEEAVDDSQLPKDRFSAERLKGVDSTLKIQPAELGDSAVYLCASRQTAANTEAFFGQGTRLTVV.

The sample holds many counts of this clonotype. With a much larger clone just one base away, this may be a read error. This chain connects TRBV2 to TRBJ2-1, with D possibly matching TRBD1 (5 bases). Trimming took 3 bases from V and 8 from J, leaving 5 bases between them. Germline V gene lookup returns CDR1 SNHLY and CDR2 FYNNEI. The CDR3 length is 11 residues. CDR3 nucleotides: TGTGCCAGCAGTGAGGGGCATGAGCAGTTCTTC. Translating it yields CASSEGHEQFF.

This clonotype was seen a handful of times. The chain employs TRBV7-2 and TRBJ2-7; possible D gene TRBD1, 6 bases. Trimming shortened V by 1 base and J by 7 bases, and 29 bases separated the two germline ends. The CDR3 runs 19 residues. CDR1 is SGHTA and CDR2 is FQGNSA in the germline V gene. CDR3 nucleotides: TGTGCCAGCAGCTTAGAGAGTTTGGTTTGGGACACCAGAACGGGGGAGCAGTACTTC. Translated, it gives CASSLESLVWDTRTGEQYF.

Many counts were recorded for this clonotype. The V and J genes are TRBV7-2 and TRBJ2-5; D might be TRBD2 (5 bases). The CDR3 runs to 15 residues. V shed 2 bases and J shed 1 base, with 11 bases lying between them. Germline loops: CDR1 SGHTA, CDR2 FQGNSA. The CDR3 loop is CASSLRGALQETQYF. DNA of the CDR3: TGTGCCAGCAGCTTACGGGGAGCCCTCCAAGAGACCCAGTACTTC.

This clonotype has more than one count but fewer than ten. The CDR3 bases are TGTGCCAGCAGCTCAGGGATGAGAGAGACCCAGTACTTC. The encoded protein is CASSSGMRETQYF. The chain recombines TRBV7-3 with TRBJ2-5; D possibly corresponds to TRBD1 (5 bases). V lost 4 bases, J lost 4 bases, and 10 bases lay in between. CDR1 and CDR2 (germline): SGHTA, FQGTGA. CDR3 length: 13 residues.

This clonotype was picked up many times. V gene TRBV2 combines with J gene TRBJ2-1; 9 bases agree with TRBD2. Germline loops: CDR1 SNHLY, CDR2 FYNNEI. V dropped 6 bases and J dropped 7; count of bases not matched to a gene: 4. The CDR3 covers 13 residues. CDR3 residues: CASRRLAANEQFF. The DNA for the CDR3 is TGTGCCAGCAGGAGACTAGCGGCTAATGAGCAGTTCTTC.

The V and J genes are TRBV6-1 and TRBJ1-2; no clear D gene. CDR3 size: 18 residues. The V gene's germline CDR1 is MNHNS and CDR2 SASEGT. The germline V and J ends were trimmed by 6 bases and 2 bases, with 25 bases remaining between them. CDR3 nucleotide sequence: TGTGCCAGCAGGAGGAAGGCCGGGTCAGGATCAAAAAACTATGGCTACACCTTC. Translating it yields CASRRKAGSGSKNYGYTF.

Many counts were recorded for this clonotype. The chain combines TRBV20-1 with TRBJ1-2; no firm D call. The CDR3 is 15 amino acids. The V end was cut by 3 bases, the J end by 4 bases, with 18 bases between. Germline V gene data show CDR1 as DFQATT and CDR2 as SNEGSKA (reference sequence). The CDR3 spells CSASSAKSGPYGYTF. The CDR3 bases are TGCAGTGCTAGTAGCGCAAAGTCAGGTCCCTATGGCTACACCTTC.

In this sample, this clonotype turned up many times. This chain connects TRBV3-1 to TRBJ2-1; 9 bases map to TRBD1. Germline V CDR1 and CDR2: LGHDT, YNNKEL (reference sequence). The CDR3 consists of 15 residues. With V trimmed by 5 bases and J by 3 bases, 5 bases remained unmatched. The CDR3 spells CASSKRTGDYNEQFF. CDR3 DNA: TGTGCCAGCAGCAAGCGGACAGGGGACTACAATGAGCAGTTCTTC.

This clonotype has a count of ten or more. The rearrangement links TRBV7-2 to TRBJ1-5; D is unresolved. Trimming cost V 2 bases and J 2 bases, with 4 bases left between them. The CDR3 is 13 amino acids. Germline CDR1 SGHTA, CDR2 FQGNSA. The CDR3 DNA reads TGTGCCAGCAGCTTACAGGGCAATCAGCCCCAGCATTTT. Its translation is CASSLQGNQPQHF.

In the case of this clonotype: Germline and junction disagree at one end, which may indicate a read error. This chain links TRBV5-1 with TRBJ2-7; D tentatively fits TRBD1 or TRBD2 (6 bases each). The germline gives CDR1 SGHRS, CDR2 YFSETQ. The CDR3 consists of 16 residues. The CDR3 DNA is TGCGCCAGCAGCTTGCTCTTGGGGGGCACATCCTACGAGCGGTACTTC. Encoded protein: CASSLLLGGTSYERYF.

The chain combines TRBV6-1 with TRBJ1-2; D remains unclear. The germline CDR1 and CDR2 sequences are MNHNS and SASEGT. Trimming shortened V by 5 bases and J by 1 base, and 14 bases separated the two germline ends. The CDR3 is 15 residues long. This CDR3 is CASSSASSRNYGYTF. The CDR3 DNA follows: TGTGCCAGCAGTTCTGCAAGCTCACGTAACTATGGCTACACCTTC.

In its sample, this clonotype was seen many times. V is TRBV7-2 and J is TRBJ2-1; D gene ambiguous. Germline V gene data show CDR1 as SGHTA and CDR2 as FQGNSA. This CDR3 contains 13 residues. V was trimmed by 7 bases and J by 2 bases, leaving 9 bases between them. The CDR3 spells CASNPVPYNEQFF. The CDR3 coding sequence is TGTGCCAGCAACCCGGTCCCCTACAATGAGCAGTTCTTC.

In this sample, this clonotype turned up many times. The V and J genes are TRBV18 and TRBJ2-7; tentatively, D is TRBD1 (5 bases). Germline CDR1 KGHSH, CDR2 LQKENI. CDR3 size: 11 residues. V lost 9 bases and J lost 3, with 9 bases in between. CDR3 sequence reads: CASGQNYEQYF. CDR3 nucleotide sequence: TGTGCCAGTGGACAAAACTACGAGCAGTACTTC.

In its sample, this clonotype was seen many times. The chain joins TRBV4-1 to TRBJ2-7, with 8 bases that match TRBD2. This CDR3 is built from 16 residues. The V and J ends lost 0 bases and 0 bases, in that order; junction bases with no gene match: 4. Germline V gene sequence: CDR1 MGHRA, CDR2 YSYEKL. The CDR3 bases are TGCGCCAGCAGCCAAGATTTAGCGGGGAGCTCCTACGAGCAGTACTTC. Amino acid sequence: CASSQDLAGSSYEQYF.

This clonotype has ten or more counts. This chain joins TRBV7-2 and TRBJ2-7, with 9 bases aligning to TRBD2. J gave up 2 bases and V 2 bases, and 13 bases lay outside the gene matches. CDR1 and CDR2 (germline): SGHTA, FQGNSA. The CDR3 consists of 18 residues. The CDR3 loop is CASSLSGAGGRATYEQYF. CDR3 DNA: TGTGCCAGCAGCTTATCGGGGGCTGGCGGGAGGGCCACCTACGAGCAGTACTTC.

This clonotype has a handful of counts. The chain is built from TRBV19 and TRBJ2-7; 10 bases align to TRBD2. The J segment lost 0 bases and the V segment lost 3 bases, leaving 2 bases of the junction unmatched. The CDR3 covers 15 residues. Germline V gene data show CDR1 as LNHDA and CDR2 as SQIVND (reference sequence). This CDR3 reads CASSITSGDSYEQYF. CDR3 bases: TGTGCCAGTAGTATCACTAGCGGGGACTCCTACGAGCAGTACTTC.

The chain employs TRBV20-1 and TRBJ1-6, with 8 bases aligning to TRBD1. The CDR3 covers 18 residues. Trimming cost V 0 bases and J 6 bases; bases outside gene matches: 13. Germline CDR1 and CDR2: DFQATT and SNEGSKA (reference sequence). The CDR3 DNA reads TGCAGTGCTAGAGATCAAGGGACAGGCTCCACTTTTAATTCACCCCTCCACTTT. This encodes CSARDQGTGSTFNSPLHF.

This clonotype was counted many times. The chain joins TRBV7-2 to TRBJ2-1; D call uncertain. This CDR3 contains 14 residues. V was clipped by 5 bases and J by 6 bases, with 14 bases between them. Germline lookup yields CDR1 SGHTA and CDR2 FQGNSA. The CDR3, as DNA: TGTGCCAGCAGCCAACAGCCAGGAGCCAATGAGCAGTTCTTC. Its protein product is CASSQQPGANEQFF.

This clonotype was seen a handful of times. This chain uses TRBV15 with TRBJ1-6; D remains unclear. Germline CDR1 is LNHNV and CDR2 is YYDKDF (reference sequence). V dropped 0 bases and J dropped 4 bases, with 7 bases sitting between them. CDR3 length: 15 residues. CDR3 sequence reads: CATSREAVYNSPLHF. As DNA, the CDR3 is TGTGCCACCAGCAGAGAGGCAGTTTATAATTCACCCCTCCACTTT.

This clonotype appeared a single time. It may be a read error: a sequence one base away is much more abundant. The CDR3 protein is CASSPAWDNHDGYTF. For the CDR3, the DNA is TGTGCCAGCAGTCCGGCCTGGGACAACCACGATGGCTACACCTTC. V gene TRBV27 combines with J gene TRBJ1-2; D may be TRBD1 (6 bases). V lost 5 bases to trimming and J lost 6 bases, with 19 bases between them. The CDR3 spans 15 residues. CDR1 and CDR2 (germline): MNHEY, SMNVEV (reference sequence).

This clonotype has at least ten counts. The rearrangement links TRBV3-1 to TRBJ2-3; 14 bases are a match to TRBD2. V lost 1 base, J lost 2 bases, and 2 bases stayed unmatched. CDR1 and CDR2 (germline): LGHDT, YNNKEL (reference sequence). This CDR3 has 17 amino acids. This CDR3 is CASSQAGLAGVTDTQYF. As DNA, the CDR3 is TGTGCCAGCAGCCAAGCGGGACTAGCGGGGGTCACAGATACGCAGTATTTT.

This rearrangement joins TRBV6-1 to TRBJ2-2; TRBD2 matches 8 bases. CDR3 length: 15 amino acids. Germline CDR1 reads MNHNS; CDR2 reads SASEGT. V lost 7 bases, J lost 4 bases, and 8 bases stayed unmatched. CDR3 sequence (DNA): TGTGCCAGCAAGCGCGGCGGGGGGAGCACCGGGGAGCTGTTTTTT. As protein: CASKRGGGSTGELFF.

This clonotype was seen at least ten times. The rearrangement uses TRBV7-2 and TRBJ2-1; 9 positions agree with TRBD2. This CDR3 is 13 amino acids long. The J segment lost 8 bases and the V segment lost 8 bases, leaving 7 bases of the junction unmatched. Germline V CDR1 and CDR2: SGHTA, FQGNSA. CDR3 sequence (DNA): TGTGCCAGCCGCGGGGGGGCCAAGGATGAGCAGTTCTTC. Amino acids: CASRGGAKDEQFF.

This clonotype appeared many times. The chain couples TRBV20-1 to TRBJ1-1; 11 bases match TRBD1. The germline CDR1 and CDR2 sequences are DFQATT and SNEGSKA (reference sequence). V lost 6 bases to trimming and J lost 4 bases; unmatched junction nucleotides: 7. CDR3 length: 14 amino acids. The DNA for the CDR3 is TGCAGTGCCCCGGACAGGGGGCAGGTCACTGAAGCTTTCTTT. This translates into CSAPDRGQVTEAFF.

This clonotype has at least ten counts. The chain recombines TRBV9 with TRBJ1-4; 7 bases fit TRBD1. The V gene's germline CDR1 is SGDLS and CDR2 YYNGEE. The J segment lost 5 bases and the V segment lost 4 bases, leaving 5 bases of the junction unmatched. This CDR3 spans 14 amino acids. CDR3 residues: CASSPGTENEKLFF. Here the CDR3 DNA reads TGTGCCAGCAGCCCAGGGACAGAGAATGAAAAACTGTTTTTT.